The 17 T cell receptor beta chains below were found in one sample sequenced in a study of T cells in tumors after PD-1 blockade. Libraries were prepared by immunoSEQ multiplex PCR; TCRdb keeps only in-frame clonotypes and omits some of them. The sample holds approximately 63,000 clones; about 74% are singletons and the top ten take approximately 4.5%. Sequencing was performed on PBMCs, taken after anti-PD-1 treatment. The receptors were gathered from a human donor with basal cell carcinoma.

This clone was seen only a few times. This chain uses TRBV5-1 with TRBJ2-3; D is possibly TRBD1 (6 bases). CDR3 length: 14 residues. Deletions cut 3 bases from V and 1 base from J, with 9 bases between. Germline CDR1 and CDR2: SGHRS and YFSETQ. CDR3 sequence: CASSSRTGTDTQYF. The CDR3 DNA follows: TGCGCCAGCAGCTCCCGGACAGGCACAGATACGCAGTATTTT. The entire variable domain, with the rest obtained from reference TRBV5-1 and TRBJ2-3, is as follows: KAGVTQTPRYLIKTRGQQVTLSCSPISGHRSVSWYQQTPGQGLQFLFEYFSETQRNKGNFPGRFSGRQFSNSRSEMNVSTLELGDSALYLCASSSRTGTDTQYFGPGTRLTVL.

The rearrangement joins TRBV14 to TRBJ2-7; no clear D. Germline values: CDR1 SGHDN, CDR2 FVKESK. The CDR3 is 14 amino acids. Trimming took 1 base from V and 1 from J, leaving 8 bases between them. The CDR3 protein is CASSQGVRSYEQYF. In DNA, the CDR3 is TGTGCCAGCAGCCAAGGAGTCAGGTCCTACGAGCAGTACTTC.

The V call is TRBV18, the J call TRBJ1-3; TRBD1 matches at 7 bases. Germline CDR1 reads KGHSH; CDR2 reads LQKENI. The junction had 4 bases not matched to a gene; V was cut back by 5 bases and J by 0 bases. CDR3 size: 15 residues. Here the CDR3 reads CASSSGQASGNTIYF. The CDR3 nucleotides are TGTGCCAGCTCATCCGGACAGGCCTCTGGAAACACCATATATTTT.

In DNA form, the CDR3 reads TGCGCCAGCAGCCGAGAGAGAATTTCTGAGCAGTTCTTC. This codes for CASSRERISEQFF. This sequence joins TRBV4-1 and TRBJ2-1, with D unresolved. Germline CDR1 is MGHRA and CDR2 is YSYEKL. The V end lost 4 bases, the J end lost 9 bases, and 13 bases lay between the germline ends. This CDR3 is built from 13 residues.

The chain recombines TRBV7-9 with TRBJ2-7, with 7 positions matching TRBD2. The CDR3 is 14 amino acids. The germline V gene has CDR1 SEHNR and CDR2 FQNEAQ (reference sequence). Trimming took 8 bases from V and 2 from J; bases not matched to a gene: 9. The CDR3 protein is CASETAGVTYEQYF. DNA for the CDR3: TGTGCCAGCGAAACCGCGGGGGTTACCTACGAGCAGTACTTC. Together with reference TRBV7-9 and TRBJ2-7, the CDR3 gives the full variable domain: DTGVSQNPRHKITKRGQNVTFRCDPISEHNRLYWYRQTLGQGPEFLTYFQNEAQLEKSRLLSDRFSAERPKGSFSTLEIQRTEQGDSAMYLCASETAGVTYEQYFGPGTRLTVT.

The rearrangement links TRBV5-6 to TRBJ1-2, with 12 bases that match TRBD1. The CDR3 loop spans 15 amino acids. J gave up 7 bases and V 0 bases, and 4 bases lay outside the gene matches. The germline gives CDR1 SGHDT, CDR2 YYEEEE. CDR3 nucleotide sequence: TGTGCCAGCAGCTTGGAGGGACAGGGGGCATTTGGCTACACCTTC. This encodes CASSLEGQGAFGYTF.

The gene calls are TRBV30 and TRBJ2-2; a weak D match, TRBD1 (5 bases). V was clipped by 2 bases and J by 6 bases, with 10 bases between them. Germline V gene lookup returns CDR1 GTSNPN and CDR2 SVGIG (reference sequence). This CDR3 has 13 amino acids. CDR3 sequence (DNA): TGTGCCTGGAGTAGGGGAACCCCCGGGGAGCTGTTTTTT. This encodes CAWSRGTPGELFF.

The chain employs TRBV4-1 and TRBJ1-3; D remains unclear. Trimming took off 5 bases at V and 2 bases at J, with 10 bases between the two ends. This CDR3 contains 14 residues. Germline V gene lookup returns CDR1 MGHRA and CDR2 YSYEKL. CDR3 nucleotide sequence: TGCGCCAGCAGCTTCAGTGGGGCTGGAAACACCATATATTTT. Translation gives CASSFSGAGNTIYF.

The sample holds a few counts of this clone. The V and J genes are TRBV6-5 and TRBJ1-2, with 7 bases aligning to TRBD1. The V segment lost 7 bases and the J segment 2 bases; nucleotides outside the gene matches: 7. The CDR3 is 14 amino acids. Germline V CDR1 and CDR2: MNHEY, SVGAGI. As DNA, the CDR3 is TGTGCCAGCATCTCGTTCAGGGGGAACTATGGCTACACCTTC. It yields the protein CASISFRGNYGYTF.

V and J are TRBV19 and TRBJ1-2; D gene ambiguous. CDR1 LNHDA and CDR2 SQIVND come from the germline V gene (reference sequence). V was clipped by 2 bases and J by 2 bases, with 12 bases between them. The CDR3 totals 15 residues. The CDR3 bases are TGTGCCAGTAGTATACTCGCCAGGCAGAACTATGGCTACACCTTC. It specifies CASSILARQNYGYTF.

The chain couples TRBV10-3 to TRBJ2-3; D may correspond to TRBD1 or TRBD2 (5 bases each). In germline, CDR1 is ENHRY, CDR2 SYGVKD. V lost 8 bases and J 0 bases, leaving 9 bases between the germline ends. This CDR3 has 13 residues. For the CDR3, the DNA is TGTGCCATCCTTGGGGGTAGCACAGATACGCAGTATTTT. This sequence encodes CAILGGSTDTQYF.

This chain uses TRBV24-1 with TRBJ1-2; D unresolved. CDR1 is KGHDR and CDR2 is SFDVKD in the germline V gene. Trimming left V 8 bases short and J 5 bases short, with 17 bases between. This CDR3 has 14 residues. In nucleotides, the CDR3 is TGTGCCACCACTGGTGGGAGGGTTACTTATGGCTACACCTTC. Residues: CATTGGRVTYGYTF.

The rearrangement uses TRBV19 and TRBJ1-2; TRBD1 is a possible D gene (6 bases). Trimming pared 1 base from V and 2 bases from J, leaving 11 bases between. The CDR3 runs to 15 residues. Germline V lookup: CDR1 LNHDA, CDR2 SQIVND (reference sequence). CDR3 nucleotides: TGTGCCAGTAGTATAGCGACAGGACCAAACTATGGCTACACCTTC. Translating it yields CASSIATGPNYGYTF.

The table lists this clone with a few counts. The J gene is TRBJ2-4, the V gene TRBV21-1. TRBV21-1 is classified as a pseudogene. This CDR3 region has 16 residues. CDR3 bases: TGTGCCAGCACCAAAAAAACGGCGCTGGGTCAAAACATTCAGTACTTC. It codes for CASTKKTALGQNIQYF.

The chain links TRBV5-6 to TRBJ1-3, with 9 bases that match TRBD1. CDR1 and CDR2 (germline): SGHDT, YYEEEE. This CDR3 comprises 12 residues. The V and J ends lost 4 bases and 9 bases, in that order; junction bases with no gene match: 2. The CDR3 DNA is TGTGCCAGCAGCACAGGGGGCTCCACCATATATTTT. Protein product: CASSTGGSTIYF.

This clone turned up a few times. This chain links TRBV4-1 with TRBJ2-7, with D unclear. CDR3 size: 13 residues. In germline, CDR1 is MGHRA, CDR2 YSYEKL. V gave up 1 base and J gave up 1 base, with 5 bases separating them. The chain's CDR3 is CASSQVGSYEQYF. DNA for the CDR3: TGCGCCAGCAGCCAAGTGGGTTCCTACGAGCAGTACTTC.

This clone came up a few times. The chain uses TRBV19 and TRBJ2-7; D is ambiguous. CDR1 is LNHDA and CDR2 is SQIVND in the germline V gene (reference sequence). CDR3 length: 14 residues. Trimming pared 1 base from V and 4 bases from J, leaving 11 bases between. Here the CDR3 DNA reads TGTGCCAGTAGTATAGGCACTGCCGGGTACGAGCAGTACTTC. The encoded protein is CASSIGTAGYEQYF.